A selection of T cell receptor beta chains follows, all from one sample in a study of blood T cell repertoires in COVID-19. Repertoires were generated with immunoSEQ multiplex PCR, while TCRdb's copy carries only in-frame clones and drops some. The table has around 140,000 clones, over 75% seen once. The sequenced sample was PBMCs or T cells enriched from blood (not recorded which). The receptor source for this set is a middle-aged man in a cohort exposed to, infected with or recovered from COVID-19 (not recorded which). The CDR3 runs from the conserved cysteine through the conserved F or W. Each record gives: V gene, CDR3 length, J gene, D gene, CDR3 protein. The D gene is left open where the match is weak.

v_call: TRBV4-1; cdr3_length: 15; j_call: TRBJ2-2; d_call: TRBD1; cdr3_aa: CASSPGQANTGELFF
v_call: TRBV4-1; cdr3_length: 16; j_call: TRBJ2-5; d_call: NA; cdr3_aa: CASSLGAAGVQETQYF
v_call: TRBV9; cdr3_length: 18; j_call: TRBJ2-2; d_call: NA; cdr3_aa: CASSGHTRRRGYTGELFF
v_call: TRBV6-4; cdr3_length: 15; j_call: TRBJ1-2; d_call: TRBD1; cdr3_aa: CASSSATGGTYGYTF
v_call: TRBV19; cdr3_length: 16; j_call: TRBJ2-3; d_call: NA; cdr3_aa: CASSIRAGAGTDTQYF
v_call: TRBV11-3; cdr3_length: 12; j_call: TRBJ2-5; d_call: NA; cdr3_aa: CASSLGAGTQYF
v_call: TRBV6-5; cdr3_length: 14; j_call: TRBJ1-1; d_call: NA; cdr3_aa: CASRLQDMNTEAFF
v_call: TRBV28; cdr3_length: 15; j_call: TRBJ2-1; d_call: TRBD2; cdr3_aa: CASRRPGLDGNEQFF
v_call: TRBV30; cdr3_length: 15; j_call: TRBJ1-3; d_call: TRBD1; cdr3_aa: CAWSAVRGPGNTIYF
v_call: TRBV29-1; cdr3_length: 16; j_call: TRBJ2-1; d_call: TRBD2; cdr3_aa: CSVTGTSGRAYNEQFF
v_call: TRBV29-1; cdr3_length: 14; j_call: TRBJ1-2; d_call: NA; cdr3_aa: CSVEGWGGIYGYTF
v_call: TRBV6-5; cdr3_length: 14; j_call: TRBJ2-5; d_call: NA; cdr3_aa: CASISSAVRETQYF
v_call: TRBV6-1; cdr3_length: 17; j_call: TRBJ1-3; d_call: TRBD1; cdr3_aa: CASSEPWDSSSGNTIYF
v_call: TRBV29-1; cdr3_length: 13; j_call: TRBJ1-2; d_call: TRBD1; cdr3_aa: CSAVVAGGISYTF
v_call: TRBV3-1/TRBV3-2; cdr3_length: 15; j_call: TRBJ1-3; d_call: NA; cdr3_aa: CASSLQGLFGNTIYF
v_call: TRBV29-1; cdr3_length: 13; j_call: TRBJ2-1; d_call: NA; cdr3_aa: CSVVALTSNEQFF
v_call: TRBV7-8; cdr3_length: 12; j_call: TRBJ2-1; d_call: TRBD1; cdr3_aa: CASSRQGNEQFF
v_call: TRBV30; cdr3_length: 14; j_call: TRBJ2-4; d_call: NA; cdr3_aa: CAWSSRVAKNIQYF
v_call: TRBV11-2; cdr3_length: 16; j_call: TRBJ2-7; d_call: NA; cdr3_aa: CASRRVGQTGTGEQYF
v_call: TRBV7-3; cdr3_length: 15; j_call: TRBJ2-1; d_call: TRBD2; cdr3_aa: CASSPGLAGGREQFF
v_call: TRBV4-2; cdr3_length: 14; j_call: TRBJ2-3; d_call: TRBD1; cdr3_aa: CASSLGTATDTQYF
v_call: TRBV6-5; cdr3_length: 15; j_call: TRBJ2-7; d_call: TRBD2; cdr3_aa: CASSSGTSGNHEQYF
v_call: TRBV4-3; cdr3_length: 14; j_call: TRBJ2-7; d_call: NA; cdr3_aa: CASSPTSRAYEQYF
v_call: TRBV12-5; cdr3_length: 16; j_call: TRBJ2-1; d_call: TRBD2; cdr3_aa: CASGSFSGSSYNEQFF